Below, 32 T cell receptor beta chains from the same sample are listed, as sequenced in a study of T cell repertoires in cytomegalovirus infection. TCRdb reanalysed the reads using MiXCR and keeps one entry per CDR3 protein. The sample contains approximately 30,000 distinct CDR3 sequences, under 20% of which appear only once. No cognate antigen is known for these TCRs. This material consisted of CD8+ T cells from cultured PBMCs, taken from culture after CMV antigen stimulation. These receptors all stem from a human donor in good health (CMV status not recorded). Some clones in this sample may be carry-over from other donors' samples.

This clonotype turned up a few times. The CDR3 nucleotides are TGTGCCAGCAGCTCCTCGATGAACGAGCAGTACTTC. Translating it yields CASSSSMNEQYF. The chain links TRBV7-2 to TRBJ2-7; D remains ambiguous. Deletions cut 4 bases from V and 5 bases from J, with 9 bases between. Germline lookup yields CDR1 SGHTA and CDR2 FQGNSA. The CDR3 runs to 12 residues. Looking up the rest from reference TRBV7-2 and TRBJ2-7 gives the full variable domain: GAGVSQSPSNKVTEKGKDVELRCDPISGHTALYWYRQSLGQGLEFLIYFQGNSAPDKSGLPSDRFSAERTGGSVSTLTIQRTQQEDSAVYLCASSSSMNEQYFGPGTRLTVT.

This clonotype was picked up one time. The CDR3 loop reads CASSLGSAGRIYEQYF. In nucleotides, the CDR3 is TGTGCCAGCAGCTTAGGAAGCGCAGGTCGTATCTACGAGCAGTACTTC. The gene calls are TRBV7-2 and TRBJ2-7; no clear D. The CDR3 has 16 amino acids. Germline lookup yields CDR1 SGHTA and CDR2 FQGNSA. Trimming took 1 base from V and 3 from J, leaving 16 bases between them.

This rearrangement joins TRBV6-5 to TRBJ1-5; D gene ambiguous. V lost 0 bases and J lost 0, with 6 bases in between. Per germline, CDR1 MNHEY and CDR2 SVGAGI. The CDR3 extends over 15 amino acids. CDR3 sequence (DNA): TGTGCCAGCAGTTACTCGAGAAATAGCAATCAGCCCCAGCATTTT. It yields the protein CASSYSRNSNQPQHF.

This clonotype was seen more than once but under ten times. J is TRBJ1-2 and V is TRBV7-9; 10 bases match TRBD1. This CDR3 is built from 14 residues. Losses at the gene ends were 10 bases for V and 8 bases for J; bases not matched to a gene: 13. Germline V gives CDR1 SEHNR, CDR2 FQNEAQ (reference sequence). This CDR3 is CAMSDTTGGQGYTF. In nucleotides, the CDR3 is TGTGCCATGTCCGATACGACAGGGGGCCAGGGCTACACCTTC.

V usage is TRBV7-6 and J usage is TRBJ1-6; no definite D call. V lost 5 bases, J lost 8 bases, and 13 bases lay in between. Germline V gene data show CDR1 as SGHVS and CDR2 as FNYEAQ. CDR3 length: 14 residues. The chain's CDR3 is CASSPYRRDSPLHF. As DNA, the CDR3 is TGTGCCAGCAGCCCGTACCGACGGGATTCACCCCTCCACTTT.

The chain joins TRBV27 to TRBJ2-3, with D unclear. Germline V lookup: CDR1 MNHEY, CDR2 SMNVEV (reference sequence). This CDR3 has 16 amino acids. Trimming left V 0 bases short and J 0 bases short, with 10 bases between. The CDR3 DNA is TGTGCCAGCAGTTTATCGCAGGCCAAAAGCACAGATACGCAGTATTTT. As protein: CASSLSQAKSTDTQYF.

Comments on this clonotype: A much larger clonotype is one base distant, so this may be a read error. The gene calls are TRBV7-8 and TRBJ2-4; a possible D gene is TRBD1 (6 bases). V dropped 1 base and J dropped 0 bases, with 19 bases sitting between them. From germline, CDR1 is SGHVS and CDR2 FQNEAQ. The CDR3 length is 19 residues. CDR3 sequence (DNA): TGTGCCAGCAGCTTAGGGGCGCACAGGGCTTCTACAGCCAAAAACATTCAGTACTTC. Translated: CASSLGAHRASTAKNIQYF.

The chain employs TRBV6-2 or TRBV6-3 and TRBJ2-7; 8 bases align to TRBD2. Trimming at V came to 4 bases and at J to 7 bases, leaving 9 bases not matched to a gene. The CDR3 is made up of 14 amino acids. Germline CDR1 reads MNHEY; CDR2 reads SVGEGT. CDR3 protein: CASSFDAGGSEQYF. DNA for the CDR3: TGTGCCAGCAGTTTTGATGCGGGGGGCAGTGAGCAGTACTTC.

This clonotype was found a few times. The chain combines TRBV19 with TRBJ1-1; D gene ambiguous. V lost 5 bases and J 0 bases, leaving 7 bases between the germline ends. There are 13 residues in the CDR3. Germline lookup yields CDR1 LNHDA and CDR2 SQIVND (reference sequence). The CDR3 sequence: CASSASLNTEAFF. Written as DNA, the CDR3 is TGTGCCAGTAGTGCTAGTCTGAACACTGAAGCTTTCTTT. The full variable domain, in which reference TRBV19 and TRBJ1-1 provide the parts outside the CDR3, is DGGITQSPKYLFRKEGQNVTLSCEQNLNHDAMYWYRQDPGQGLRLIYYSQIVNDFQKGDIAEGYSVSREKKESFPLTVTSAQKNPTAFYLCASSASLNTEAFFGQGTRLTVV.

The sample holds a few counts of this clonotype. DNA of the CDR3: TGTGCCAGCAGCTCCGACCCTAATAGCGGAAGCCTCACAGATACGCAGTATTTT. Protein product: CASSSDPNSGSLTDTQYF. The chain links TRBV7-6 to TRBJ2-3, with a weak D call TRBD2 (6 bases). The CDR3 runs to 18 residues. From germline, CDR1 is SGHVS and CDR2 FNYEAQ. V was cut by 4 bases and J by 2 bases, with 22 bases left in between.

The genes are TRBV2 and TRBJ2-4, with 7 nucleotides matching TRBD1. V shed 7 bases, J shed 4 bases, and the junction held 13 bases outside the gene matches. The CDR3 contains 16 residues. The germline CDR1 and CDR2 sequences are SNHLY and FYNNEI. CDR3 sequence (DNA): TGTGCCAGCAAGCCTCCGGCAGGGGGATATAAAAACATTCAGTACTTC. Encoded protein: CASKPPAGGYKNIQYF.

The V gene is TRBV4-2, the J gene TRBJ2-3; the D gene is possibly TRBD2 (7 bases). Trimming pared 1 base from V and 2 bases from J, leaving 16 bases between. Germline V gene sequence: CDR1 LGHNA, CDR2 YNFKEQ. The CDR3 loop spans 17 amino acids. CDR3 sequence reads: CASSQAKGGGPTDTQYF. CDR3 coding DNA: TGTGCCAGCAGCCAAGCCAAAGGGGGGGGCCCCACAGATACGCAGTATTTT.

The sample holds a few counts of this clonotype. The V call is TRBV7-2, the J call TRBJ2-7; D is possibly TRBD2 (6 bases). The V end was cut by 7 bases, the J end by 2 bases, with 18 bases between. CDR1 is SGHTA, CDR2 FQGNSA, per germline. The CDR3 extends over 15 amino acids. CDR3 amino acids: CASTFFLAETYEQYF. Written as DNA, the CDR3 is TGTGCCAGCACCTTCTTTTTAGCGGAGACCTACGAGCAGTACTTC.

This clonotype was detected only once. The chain joins TRBV4-2 to TRBJ2-5; D is perhaps TRBD2 (6 bases). Germline-derived CDR1 and CDR2 are LGHNA and YNFKEQ. The CDR3 has 15 amino acids. The V end lost 0 bases, the J end lost 2 bases, and 10 bases lay between the germline ends. CDR3 DNA: TGTGCCAGCAGCCAAGAGAGGCGGGGACAAGAGACCCAGTACTTC. This sequence encodes CASSQERRGQETQYF.

CDR3 in DNA: TGTGCCAGCAGTTCTCTAGCGGGGTTCGCAGATACGCAGTATTTT. It codes for CASSSLAGFADTQYF. The chain recombines TRBV7-2 with TRBJ2-3, with 9 bases that match TRBD2. Trimming removed 6 bases from V and 4 bases from J; junction bases left unmatched: 8. The CDR3 contains 15 residues. Germline CDR1 and CDR2: SGHTA and FQGNSA.

V is TRBV7-6 and J is TRBJ2-2; 14 bases map to TRBD2. CDR1 and CDR2 from the germline V gene are SGHVS and FNYEAQ. Trimming took 1 base from V and 6 from J; bases not matched to a gene: 4. This CDR3 is 17 amino acids long. CDR3 DNA: TGTGCCAGCAGCTTAGGGACGACTAGCGGGAGGGCCGGGGAGCTGTTTTTT. Translated, it gives CASSLGTTSGRAGELFF.

About this clonotype itself: This may arise from a read error, as a much more abundant clone is one base away. Given the absence of the conserved phenylalanine or tryptophan at the CDR3 end, a read error is likely. Written as DNA, the CDR3 is TGTGCCAGCAGTTACTCGAAGGGACTAGTGAGGGATGAGCAGTTCTTA. Translating gives CASSYSKGLVRDEQFL. The gene calls are TRBV6-5 and TRBJ2-1; TRBD2 agrees at 8 bases. CDR1 and CDR2 (germline): MNHEY, SVGAGI. The CDR3 contains 16 residues. J gave up 8 bases and V 0 bases, and 9 bases lay outside the gene matches.

This clonotype was recorded a few times. The chain links TRBV10-2 to TRBJ1-4; the D gene is possibly TRBD1 (6 bases). V lost 5 bases and J 13 bases, leaving 17 bases between the germline ends. This CDR3 region has 13 residues. Germline loops: CDR1 WSHSY, CDR2 SAAADI. CDR3 residues: CASSPGHGGRLFF. In DNA form, the CDR3 reads TGCGCCAGCAGTCCGGGACACGGAGGGAGACTGTTTTTT.

This clonotype turned up a few times. The CDR3 nucleotides read TGTGCCAGCTCACAACCGGACAGGGGGCAGCGCACTGAAGCTTTCTTT. It specifies CASSQPDRGQRTEAFF. This chain uses TRBV6-5 with TRBJ1-1, with 11 bases lining up with TRBD1. Trimming cost V 8 bases and J 4 bases; bases outside gene matches: 12. CDR3 size: 16 residues. Germline-derived CDR1 and CDR2 are MNHEY and SVGAGI.

The rearrangement links TRBV5-6 to TRBJ2-1; maybe TRBD1 (6 bases). CDR1 is SGHDT, CDR2 YYEEEE, per germline. This CDR3 is 14 amino acids long. V shed 4 bases and J shed 0 bases, with 8 bases lying between them. The CDR3 DNA reads TGTGCCAGCAGCACGACAGGCTCCTACAATGAGCAGTTCTTC. This sequence encodes CASSTTGSYNEQFF.

This chain uses TRBV7-6 with TRBJ2-7; 11 positions agree with TRBD1. Germline V gives CDR1 SGHVS, CDR2 FNYEAQ. This CDR3 is built from 13 residues. The V gene end was trimmed by 8 bases and the J gene end by 5 bases; junction bases not matched to a gene: 5. The CDR3 protein is CASSRDRGNEQYF. CDR3 coding DNA: TGTGCCAGCTCCAGGGACAGGGGGAACGAGCAGTACTTC.

The chain joins TRBV7-2 to TRBJ2-7; maybe TRBD2 (6 bases). The CDR3 length is 15 residues. The V end was cut by 5 bases, the J end by 3 bases, with 17 bases between. Germline-derived CDR1 and CDR2 are SGHTA and FQGNSA. The CDR3 is CASSPGPGGNYEQYF. CDR3 coding DNA: TGTGCCAGCAGCCCCGGTCCAGGCGGGAACTACGAGCAGTACTTC.

The chain employs TRBV7-9 and TRBJ1-1; TRBD1 matches 7 bases. V was pared by 5 bases and J by 6 bases, with 15 bases of the junction left unmatched. The CDR3 length is 16 residues. Germline V gene lookup returns CDR1 SEHNR and CDR2 FQNEAQ (reference sequence). The CDR3 here is CASSTPLSGGRAEAFF. In DNA form, the CDR3 reads TGTGCCAGCAGCACCCCTCTTTCAGGGGGGAGGGCTGAAGCTTTCTTT.

The rearrangement uses TRBV4-1 and TRBJ2-7, with TRBD2 matching 7 bases. The CDR3 extends over 16 amino acids. The trim removed 1 base at V and 3 bases at J, leaving 9 bases unmatched. CDR1 and CDR2 from the germline V gene are MGHRA and YSYEKL. CDR3 in DNA: TGCGCCAGCAGCCAAGGACCTGGGACTATTGTCTACGAGCAGTACTTC. Its translation is CASSQGPGTIVYEQYF.

In nucleotides, the CDR3 is TGTGCCAGCAGGACAGGGGTTGAAGCTTTCTTT. Its protein product is CASRTGVEAFF. J is TRBJ1-1 and V is TRBV11-2, with 8 bases identical to TRBD1. This CDR3 is 11 amino acids long. V shed 6 bases and J 7 bases; nucleotides not matched to a gene: 1. The germline gives CDR1 SGHAT, CDR2 FQNNGV.

This chain links TRBV7-9 with TRBJ1-1; D is unclear. CDR1 SEHNR and CDR2 FQNEAQ come from the germline V gene (reference sequence). Trimming cost V 2 bases and J 1 base, with 8 bases left between them. CDR3 length equals 14 residues. CDR3 in amino acids: CASSLLSENTEAFF. The CDR3, as DNA: TGTGCCAGCAGCTTATTGTCCGAGAACACTGAAGCTTTCTTT.

The chain is built from TRBV27 and TRBJ2-2, with TRBD2 matching over 10 bases. Germline V CDR1 and CDR2: MNHEY, SMNVEV (reference sequence). After removal of 0 bases from V and 9 bases from J, the junction contained 7 bases not matched to a gene. The CDR3 has 16 amino acids. The CDR3 protein is CASSLSGLAGERELFF. The CDR3 region has the DNA TGTGCCAGCAGTTTATCGGGGCTAGCGGGAGAAAGGGAGCTGTTTTTT.

V usage is TRBV27 and J usage is TRBJ2-5; 12 bases agree with TRBD2. The germline V gene encodes CDR1 MNHEY and CDR2 SMNVEV (reference sequence). After removal of 5 bases from V and 2 bases from J, the junction contained 3 bases not matched to a gene. CDR3 length: 15 amino acids. This CDR3 is CASSLGLAGQETQYF. As DNA, the CDR3 is TGTGCCAGCAGTCTCGGACTAGCGGGACAAGAGACCCAGTACTTC.

This clonotype was counted between two and nine times. V and J are TRBV9 and TRBJ2-7; 7 positions match TRBD2. V trimming: 3 bases; J trimming: 3 bases; junction bases outside the gene matches: 6. Germline CDR1 SGDLS, CDR2 YYNGEE. The length of the CDR3 is 14 residues. CDR3 region: CASSGGLVGYEQYF. The CDR3 region has the DNA TGTGCCAGCAGCGGCGGACTAGTAGGCTACGAGCAGTACTTC.

The V and J genes are TRBV6-2 or TRBV6-3 and TRBJ2-7; no firm D call. Per the germline V gene, CDR1 is MNHEY and CDR2 is SVGEGT. V gave up 5 bases and J gave up 5 bases, with 10 bases separating them. The CDR3 length is 12 residues. CDR3 in amino acids: CASSPDRNEQYF. Written as DNA, the CDR3 is TGTGCCAGCAGTCCGGACCGGAACGAGCAGTACTTC.

A few counts support this clonotype. The chain couples TRBV6-4 to TRBJ2-3; weak D call: TRBD2 (6 bases). The germline CDR1 and CDR2 sequences are MRHNA and SNTAGT. The CDR3 contains 15 residues. V lost 2 bases and J lost 6, with 15 bases in between. The CDR3 loop is CASSDGGSSGDTQYF. The CDR3 region has the DNA TGTGCCAGCAGTGACGGGGGGTCCAGCGGTGATACGCAGTATTTT.

The rearrangement uses TRBV7-2 and TRBJ2-7, with D hard to call. The CDR3 length is 13 residues. The germline CDR1 and CDR2 sequences are SGHTA and FQGNSA. The V gene lost 1 base and the J gene lost 3 bases, with 7 bases spanning the gap. The CDR3 DNA is TGTGCCAGCAGCTTAGAAAGCAGCTACGAGCAGTACTTC. It is translated as CASSLESSYEQYF.